This T cell receptor beta chain was captured by sequencing in a study of monozygotic twins with inflammatory bowel disease. Study observations and caveats: IBD patients, compared with healthy twins, shared fewer clonotypes with others (especially with disease activity). The study found lower TCRbeta diversity (inverse Simpson) in IBD patients than in healthy co-twins.

Regarding this clonotype: Its matching antigen is unknown.

Total RNA, at 3,000 to 4,500 ng, went into every TCR library. TCRdb re-called the 5' RACE reads and gives one entry per CDR3 protein, without DNA. The sample features over 100,000 distinct CDR3 sequences, with roughly 12% in its top ten. From whole blood, total RNA was isolated without any sorting of T cells. Germline V CDR1 and CDR2: MNHEY, SVGEGT. The CDR3 covers 15 residues. The sequence was obtained from a human donor with ulcerative colitis or Crohn's disease, or a healthy co-twin of an affected twin (not recorded which). Sample: blood. The chain links TRBV6-2 or TRBV6-3 to TRBJ2-2. CDR3 sequence reads: CASSYNPVHTGELFF.